The 3 T cell receptor beta chains below all came from one sample that was sequenced in a study of beta chain features in type 1 diabetes. cDNA synthesis used the whole RNA isolate, giving expressed TCRB sequences. TCRdb's table, derived via immunoSEQ multiplex PCR, lists solely in-frame clones and lacks some. The table records around 240,000 clones, approximately 70% of them present only once. The sequencing input was naive CD4+ T cells from blood. The receptors derive from a man younger than 45 in good health.

V gene TRBV30 combines with J gene TRBJ1-2, with TRBD1 matching 7 bases. J was trimmed by 6 bases and V by 7 bases; bases with no gene match: 5. Germline-derived CDR1 and CDR2 are GTSNPN and SVGIG (reference sequence). This CDR3 spans 11 amino acids. This CDR3 is CALKTGNGYTF. Here the CDR3 DNA reads TGTGCCTTAAAGACAGGGAATGGCTACACCTTC. The entire variable domain, with the rest obtained from reference TRBV30 and TRBJ1-2, is as follows: SQTIHQWPATLVQPVGSPLSLECTVEGTSNPNLYWYRQAAGRGLQLLFYSVGIGQISSEVPQNLSASRPQDRQFILSSKKLLLSDSGFYLCALKTGNGYTFGSGTRLTVV.

The chain recombines TRBV30 with TRBJ1-1; no definite D call. The CDR3 loop spans 12 amino acids. The V gene lost 2 bases and the J gene lost 1 base, with 5 bases spanning the gap. CDR1 GTSNPN and CDR2 SVGIG come from the germline V gene (reference sequence). CDR3 protein: CAWSFTNTEAFF. The DNA for the CDR3 is TGTGCCTGGAGTTTTACGAACACTGAAGCTTTCTTT.

This chain uses TRBV9 with TRBJ1-5, with D unclear. Trimming shortened V by 0 bases and J by 3 bases, and 7 bases separated the two germline ends. CDR3 size: 14 residues. Germline V gene data show CDR1 as SGDLS and CDR2 as YYNGEE. The CDR3 DNA reads as TGTGCCAGCAGCGTAGGGGAATACAATCAGCCCCAGCATTTT. Protein product: CASSVGEYNQPQHF.